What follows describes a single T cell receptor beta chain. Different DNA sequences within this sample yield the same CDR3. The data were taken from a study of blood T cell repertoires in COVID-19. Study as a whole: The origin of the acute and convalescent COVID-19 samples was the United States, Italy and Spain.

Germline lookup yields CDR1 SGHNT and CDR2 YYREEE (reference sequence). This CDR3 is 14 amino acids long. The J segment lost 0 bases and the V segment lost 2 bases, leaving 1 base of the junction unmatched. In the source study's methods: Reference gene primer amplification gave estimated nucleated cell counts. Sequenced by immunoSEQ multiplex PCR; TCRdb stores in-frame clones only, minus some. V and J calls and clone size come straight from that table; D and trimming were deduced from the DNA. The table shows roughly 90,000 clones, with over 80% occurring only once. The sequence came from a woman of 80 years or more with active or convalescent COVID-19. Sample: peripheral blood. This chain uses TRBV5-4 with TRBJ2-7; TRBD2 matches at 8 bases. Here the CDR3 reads CASSFAGGSYEQYF. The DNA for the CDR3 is TGTGCCAGCAGCTTTGCGGGAGGCTCCTACGAGCAGTACTTC. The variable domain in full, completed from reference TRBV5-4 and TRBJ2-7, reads ETGVTQSPTHLIKTRGQQVTLRCSSQSGHNTVSWYQQALGQGPQFIFQYYREEENGRGNFPPRFSGLQFPNYSSELNVNALELDDSALYLCASSFAGGSYEQYFGPGTRLTVT.